Each of the 20 T cell receptor beta chains below was sequenced from the same sample in a study of blood T cells in healthy people across ages. A second PCR of roughly 7 to 11 cycles used a sample-barcoded 5' primer and a J-beta primer mix. One entry per CDR3 protein results from TCRdb running MiXCR on the 5' RACE reads. Among 600,000 to 650,000 distinct CDR3 sequences listed, 58% were seen once. The specimen sequenced was blood. The receptor source for this set is a man in his 60s in good health.

A note on this clonotype: One end of the junction does not line up with germline, which may come from a read error. This chain joins TRBV10-2 and TRBJ2-5, with D tentatively TRBD2 (5 bases). Germline V CDR1 and CDR2: WSHSY, SAAADI. The CDR3 has 15 residues. In DNA, the CDR3 is TGCGCCAACAGTCCGACGGGCTCGCCGGGGGAGACCCAGTACTTC. As protein: CANSPTGSPGETQYF.

The table lists this clonotype with a few counts. The J gene is TRBJ2-7, the V gene TRBV7-2; 7 bases match TRBD1. CDR1 and CDR2 (germline): SGHTA, FQGNSA. V lost 1 base to trimming and J lost 0 bases; unmatched junction nucleotides: 6. The CDR3 length is 16 residues. The CDR3 DNA sequence: TGTGCCAGCAGCTTAGGCACAGGGGTCATCTCCTACGAGCAGTACTTC. Its protein product is CASSLGTGVISYEQYF.

A few counts support this clonotype. The V gene is TRBV4-1, the J gene TRBJ2-4; 7 bases are shared with TRBD2. The length of the CDR3 is 16 residues. Unmatched junction bases numbered 3, after V lost 1 base and J lost 0 bases. Germline V gene lookup returns CDR1 MGHRA and CDR2 YSYEKL. The CDR3, as DNA: TGCGCCAGCAGCCAAGGGGAGGGGTCAGCCAAAAACATTCAGTACTTC. This codes for CASSQGEGSAKNIQYF.

J is TRBJ2-1 and V is TRBV12-3 or TRBV12-4; no clear D gene. V gave up 4 bases and J gave up 7 bases, with 8 bases separating them. This CDR3 is built from 12 residues. The CDR3 is CASSWARNEQFF. The CDR3 DNA is TGTGCCAGCAGTTGGGCTAGGAATGAGCAGTTCTTC.

The V and J genes are TRBV5-1 and TRBJ2-3; D not resolved. The V gene lost 0 bases and the J gene lost 6 bases, with 8 bases spanning the gap. Germline V lookup: CDR1 SGHRS, CDR2 YFSETQ. The CDR3 has 13 residues. The CDR3, as DNA: TGCGCCAGCAGCTTGGGAGAGCGCGATACGCAGTATTTT. It yields the protein CASSLGERDTQYF. Full variable domain (missing parts from reference TRBV5-1 and TRBJ2-3): KAGVTQTPRYLIKTRGQQVTLSCSPISGHRSVSWYQQTPGQGLQFLFEYFSETQRNKGNFPGRFSGRQFSNSRSEMNVSTLELGDSALYLCASSLGERDTQYFGPGTRLTVL.

The chain carries TRBV28 and TRBJ1-4; TRBD1 matches 7 bases. CDR3 size: 13 residues. V trimming: 5 bases; J trimming: 5 bases; junction bases outside the gene matches: 2. The V gene's germline CDR1 is MDHEN and CDR2 SYDVKM. CDR3 amino acids: CASSTGQNEKLFF. In DNA, the CDR3 is TGTGCCAGCAGTACGGGACAGAATGAAAAACTGTTTTTT. Complete variable domain (other parts from reference TRBV28 and TRBJ1-4): DVKVTQSSRYLVKRTGEKVFLECVQDMDHENMFWYRQDPGLGLRLIYFSYDVKMKEKGDIPEGYSVSREKKERFSLILESASTNQTSMYLCASSTGQNEKLFFGSGTQLSVL.

This clonotype has just a few counts. The CDR3 DNA sequence: TGTGCCAGCAGCTTAGGGGTATCCTACAATGAGCAGTTCTTC. Translated, it gives CASSLGVSYNEQFF. This sequence joins TRBV13 and TRBJ2-1, with no clear D. This CDR3 region has 14 residues. CDR1 is PRHDT and CDR2 is FYEKMQ in the germline V gene (reference sequence). V was pared by 0 bases and J by 1 base, with 4 bases between.

In this sample, this clonotype turned up a few times. A read error is possible here, since a much larger clone lies one base away. CDR3 amino acids: CASSVVREETQYF. The CDR3 DNA reads as TGTGCCAGCAGCGTAGTCAGGGAGGAGACCCAGTACTTC. The chain links TRBV7-2 to TRBJ2-5; D possibly matches TRBD1 or TRBD2 (5 bases each). CDR1 SGHTA and CDR2 FQGNSA come from the germline V gene. V lost 5 bases and J lost 5, with 12 bases in between. The CDR3 runs to 13 residues.

The genes are TRBV3-1 and TRBJ2-1; 8 bases line up with TRBD2. The germline V gene has CDR1 LGHDT and CDR2 YNNKEL (reference sequence). This CDR3 comprises 16 residues. The trim removed 1 base at V and 7 bases at J, leaving 9 bases unmatched. The CDR3 reads CASSQGLAYGGNEQFF. The CDR3 DNA reads TGTGCCAGCAGCCAAGGACTAGCGTATGGGGGGAATGAGCAGTTCTTC.

The chain combines TRBV20-1 with TRBJ2-5, with TRBD2 matching 11 bases. The ends lost 0 bases at V and 0 bases at J; junction bases unmatched: 3. The CDR3 contains 16 residues. Germline values: CDR1 DFQATT, CDR2 SNEGSKA (reference sequence). CDR3 region: CSAREPSGGYQETQYF. The CDR3 nucleotides read TGCAGTGCTAGAGAGCCTAGCGGGGGGTACCAAGAGACCCAGTACTTC.

The V call is TRBV29-1, the J call TRBJ2-3; 7 bases fit TRBD2. Germline V gives CDR1 SQVTM, CDR2 ANQGSEA. CDR3 length: 11 residues. Trimming at V came to 1 base and at J to 14 bases, leaving 6 bases not matched to a gene. CDR3 region: CSVEAGTNLYF. CDR3 bases: TGCAGCGTTGAAGCCGGGACTAACCTGTATTTT.

This rearrangement joins TRBV7-2 to TRBJ1-1; 8 bases match TRBD1. Trimming at V came to 0 bases and at J to 2 bases, leaving 2 bases not matched to a gene. Germline-derived CDR1 and CDR2 are SGHTA and FQGNSA. CDR3 length equals 15 residues. In nucleotides, the CDR3 is TGTGCCAGCAGCTTAGCGGCAGGGGGCAACACTGAAGCTTTCTTT. Translation: CASSLAAGGNTEAFF.

This chain joins TRBV20-1 and TRBJ2-5; 10 nucleotides match TRBD2. Germline V gene lookup returns CDR1 DFQATT and CDR2 SNEGSKA (reference sequence). The length of the CDR3 is 16 residues. With V trimmed by 3 bases and J by 0 bases, 7 bases remained unmatched. CDR3 bases: TGCAGTGCTAGCTCGATTAGCGGGGGGTACCAAGAGACCCAGTACTTC. Amino acid sequence: CSASSISGGYQETQYF.

The chain has TRBV20-1 and TRBJ2-5, with 10 bases matching TRBD2. This CDR3 contains 15 residues. CDR1 is DFQATT, CDR2 SNEGSKA, per germline (reference sequence). The V gene end was trimmed by 6 bases and the J gene end by 1 base; junction bases not matched to a gene: 8. For the CDR3, the DNA is TGCAGTGCCCCAGTAGCGGGGGGAATCCAAGAGACCCAGTACTTC. This encodes CSAPVAGGIQETQYF.

This chain uses TRBV10-3 with TRBJ2-5; TRBD2 aligns across 10 bases. Germline trimming cut 0 bases from V and 5 bases from J; bases unmatched to any gene: 9. This CDR3 contains 17 residues. Germline CDR1 reads ENHRY; CDR2 reads SYGVKD. The CDR3 DNA reads TGTGCCATCAGTGAGTCGAGGAGCGGGGGGGCCCTGGAGACCCAGTACTTC. It yields the protein CAISESRSGGALETQYF.

The rearrangement links TRBV10-2 to TRBJ2-1, with 7 bases aligning to TRBD2. CDR1 and CDR2 from the germline V gene are WSHSY and SAAADI. The ends lost 5 bases at V and 8 bases at J; junction bases unmatched: 6. This CDR3 has 13 amino acids. As DNA, the CDR3 is TGCGCCAGCAGTTCTAGCGGAGGGGATGAGCAGTTCTTC. Encoded protein: CASSSSGGDEQFF.

This clonotype has just a few counts. The rearrangement joins TRBV6-5 to TRBJ2-5, with 8 bases that match TRBD2. The trim removed 5 bases at V and 2 bases at J, leaving 4 bases unmatched. The CDR3 is 14 amino acids. Germline CDR1 and CDR2: MNHEY and SVGAGI. CDR3 protein: CASSEAGGQETQYF. CDR3 bases: TGTGCCAGCAGTGAGGCGGGGGGTCAAGAGACCCAGTACTTC.

CDR3 residues: CAGSTHSYNEQFF. CDR3 nucleotides: TGTGCCGGGTCGACGCACTCCTACAATGAGCAGTTCTTC. This chain uses TRBV7-2 with TRBJ2-1; D remains ambiguous. The CDR3 covers 13 residues. Germline V gene lookup returns CDR1 SGHTA and CDR2 FQGNSA. V lost 11 bases, J lost 0 bases, and 11 bases lay in between.

V is TRBV20-1 and J is TRBJ2-3, with D tentatively TRBD1 (5 bases). Per germline, CDR1 DFQATT and CDR2 SNEGSKA (reference sequence). V gave up 0 bases and J gave up 2 bases, with 15 bases separating them. This CDR3 has 16 residues. The CDR3 region is CSARDPMGQNTDTQYF. In nucleotides, the CDR3 is TGCAGTGCTAGAGACCCCATGGGGCAGAACACAGATACGCAGTATTTT.

The chain couples TRBV6-6 to TRBJ1-6; 7 nucleotides align to TRBD1. This CDR3 is built from 14 residues. Germline V gives CDR1 MNHNY, CDR2 SVGAGI (reference sequence). The trim removed 7 bases at V and 9 bases at J, leaving 9 bases unmatched. The CDR3 reads CASTNQGDGSPLHF. The CDR3 DNA reads as TGTGCCAGCACCAATCAGGGGGATGGTTCACCCCTCCACTTT.